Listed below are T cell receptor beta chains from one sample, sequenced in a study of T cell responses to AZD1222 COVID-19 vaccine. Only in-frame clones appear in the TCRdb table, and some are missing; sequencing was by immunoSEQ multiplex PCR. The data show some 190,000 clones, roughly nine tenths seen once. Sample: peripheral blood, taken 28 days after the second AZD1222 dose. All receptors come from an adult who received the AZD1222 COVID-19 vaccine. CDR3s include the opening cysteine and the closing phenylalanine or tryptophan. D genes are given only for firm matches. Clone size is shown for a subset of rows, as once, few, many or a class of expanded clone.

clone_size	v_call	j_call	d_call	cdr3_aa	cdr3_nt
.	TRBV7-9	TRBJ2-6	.	CAISSGANVLTF	TGTGCCATTTCTTCGGGGGCCAACGTCCTGACTTTC
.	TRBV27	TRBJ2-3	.	CASSPLAGQQYF	TGTGCCAGCAGCCCCCTAGCAGGCCAACAGTATTTT
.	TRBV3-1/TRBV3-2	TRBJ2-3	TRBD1	CASSGQGSTQYF	TGTGCCAGCAGCGGACAGGGCTCTACGCAGTATTTT
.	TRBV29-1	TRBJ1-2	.	CSVDGGYYGYTF	TGCAGCGTTGACGGGGGGTACTATGGCTACACCTTC
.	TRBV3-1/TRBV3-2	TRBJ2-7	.	CASSLRAQGAYEQYF	TGTGCCAGCAGTCTCCGGGCTCAAGGGGCCTACGAGCAGTACTTC
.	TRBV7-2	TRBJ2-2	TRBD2	CASSLVLHGEGGELFF	TGTGCCAGCAGCTTAGTGCTTCATGGGGAGGGCGGGGAGCTGTTTTTT
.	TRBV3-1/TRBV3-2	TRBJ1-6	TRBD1	CASSGRQGLRGEPLHF	TGTGCCAGCAGCGGACGACAGGGACTACGGGGAGAGCCCCTCCACTTT
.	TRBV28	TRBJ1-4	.	CASSLINEKLFF	TGTGCCAGCAGTTTAATTAATGAAAAACTGTTTTTT
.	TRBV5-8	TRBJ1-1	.	CASSLLRQVNTEAFF	TGTGCCAGCAGCTTGTTGCGCCAGGTGAACACTGAAGCTTTCTTT
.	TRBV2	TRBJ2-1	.	CASSESGSSYNEQFF	TGTGCCAGCAGTGAATCGGGGAGCTCCTACAATGAGCAGTTCTTC
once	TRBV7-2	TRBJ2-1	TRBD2	CASSFSGTTYNEQFF	TGTGCCAGCAGCTTTTCGGGGACTACCTACAATGAGCAGTTCTTC
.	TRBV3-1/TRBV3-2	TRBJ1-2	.	CASSQGGGRVYGYTF	TGTGCCAGCAGCCAAGGCGGGGGGCGCGTCTATGGCTACACCTTC
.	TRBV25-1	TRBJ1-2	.	CASSAPADGGVGYTF	TGTGCCAGCAGTGCCCCGGCCGACGGGGGAGTTGGCTACACCTTC
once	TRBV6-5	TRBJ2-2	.	CASRGTPNTGELFF	TGTGCCAGCAGAGGGACACCGAACACCGGGGAGCTGTTTTTT
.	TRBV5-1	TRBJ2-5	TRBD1	CASSAGGGETQYF	TGCGCCAGCAGTGCAGGGGGTGGGGAGACCCAGTACTTC
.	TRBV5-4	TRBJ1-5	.	CASSLGSNQPQHF	TGTGCCAGCAGCTTGGGAAGCAATCAGCCCCAGCATTTT
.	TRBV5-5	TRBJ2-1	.	CASSLTGPSLNEQFF	TGTGCCAGCAGCTTGACAGGCCCTAGTTTAAATGAGCAGTTCTTC
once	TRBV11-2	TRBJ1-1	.	CASSRGMNTEAFF	TGTGCCAGCAGCAGGGGAATGAACACTGAAGCTTTCTTT
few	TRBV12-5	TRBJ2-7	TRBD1	CATGQGRAYEQYF	TGTGCTACTGGACAGGGGCGAGCCTACGAGCAGTACTTC
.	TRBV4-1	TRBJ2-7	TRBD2	CASSQDPAGLAGGSSYEQYF	TGCGCCAGCAGCCAAGATCCTGCGGGACTAGCGGGGGGCTCCTCCTACGAGCAGTACTTC
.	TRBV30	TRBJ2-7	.	CAWRKYSGVSYEQYF	TGTGCCTGGAGGAAGTACTCTGGAGTTTCCTACGAGCAGTACTTC
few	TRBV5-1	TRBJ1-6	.	CASSLGTLSNSPLHF	TGCGCCAGCAGCCTAGGGACTCTTTCGAATTCACCCCTCCACTTT
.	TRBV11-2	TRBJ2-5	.	CASSLGGLVYQETQYF	TGTGCCAGCAGCTTAGGGGGGTTGGTGTACCAAGAGACCCAGTACTTC
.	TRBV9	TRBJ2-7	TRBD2	CASSISGGAPYEQYF	TGTGCCAGCAGCATTAGCGGGGGGGCTCCCTACGAGCAGTACTTC
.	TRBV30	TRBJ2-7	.	CAWSPAVGSWEQYF	TGTGCCTGGAGTCCGGCGGTGGGTTCGTGGGAGCAGTACTTC
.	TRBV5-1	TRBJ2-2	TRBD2	CASSPHGGARGTGELFF	TGCGCCAGCAGCCCACACGGGGGGGCCAGGGGCACCGGGGAGCTGTTTTTT
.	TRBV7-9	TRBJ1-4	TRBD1	CASSPGGQRNEKLFF	TGTGCCAGCAGCCCAGGGGGACAGCGTAATGAAAAACTGTTTTTT
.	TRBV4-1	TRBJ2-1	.	CASSPGGRNEQFF	TGCGCCAGCAGCCCGGGGGGCAGGAATGAGCAGTTCTTC
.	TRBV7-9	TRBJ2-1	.	CASSLASSHNNEQFF	TGTGCCAGCAGCTTAGCGTCTAGCCATAACAATGAGCAGTTCTTC
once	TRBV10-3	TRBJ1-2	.	CAISESPGASYGYTF	TGTGCCATCAGTGAGTCCCCTGGGGCCTCCTATGGCTACACCTTC
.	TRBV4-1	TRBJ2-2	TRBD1	CASSQDETGSPTGELFF	TGCGCCAGCAGCCAAGACGAGACAGGGAGTCCCACCGGGGAGCTGTTTTTT
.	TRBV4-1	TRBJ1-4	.	CASSQGIATNEKLFF	TGCGCCAGCAGCCAAGGAATAGCAACTAATGAAAAACTGTTTTTT
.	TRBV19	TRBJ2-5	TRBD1	CASQDRAQETQYF	TGTGCCAGTCAGGACAGGGCCCAAGAGACCCAGTACTTC
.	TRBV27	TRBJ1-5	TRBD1	CASSWTGDQPQHF	TGTGCCAGCAGTTGGACAGGGGATCAGCCCCAGCATTTT
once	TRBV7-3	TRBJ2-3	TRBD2	CASSLLAGYTDTQYF	TGTGCCAGCAGCTTACTAGCGGGGTACACAGATACGCAGTATTTT
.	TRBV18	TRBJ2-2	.	CASSIGGANTGELFF	TGTGCCAGCTCCATAGGCGGGGCGAACACCGGGGAGCTGTTTTTT
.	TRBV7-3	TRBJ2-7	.	CASSLNGGHTYEQYF	TGTGCCAGCAGCTTAAATGGGGGACATACCTACGAGCAGTACTTC
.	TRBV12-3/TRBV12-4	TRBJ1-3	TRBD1	CATGDRAGNTIYF	TGTGCCACTGGGGACAGGGCTGGAAACACCATATATTTT
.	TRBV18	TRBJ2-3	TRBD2	CASSALSGTSTDTQYF	TGTGCCAGCTCAGCGCTTAGCGGGACGAGCACAGATACGCAGTATTTT
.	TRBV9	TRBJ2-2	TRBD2	CASSYRLAGGGNTGELFF	TGTGCCAGCAGCTACCGACTAGCGGGAGGTGGGAACACCGGGGAGCTGTTTTTT
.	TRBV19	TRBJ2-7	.	CASSIGGTYSYEQYF	TGTGCCAGTAGTATTGGGGGGACTTACTCCTACGAGCAGTACTTC
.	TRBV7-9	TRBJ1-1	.	CASSLMNTEAFF	TGTGCCAGCAGCTTAATGAACACTGAAGCTTTCTTT
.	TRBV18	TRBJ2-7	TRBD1	CASSPPTGQGSEQYF	TGTGCCAGCTCACCACCTACAGGACAGGGTTCCGAGCAGTACTTC
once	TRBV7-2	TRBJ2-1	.	CASSSPAGYNEQFF	TGTGCCAGCAGCTCCCCGGCCGGGTACAATGAGCAGTTCTTC
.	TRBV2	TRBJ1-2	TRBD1	CASSELTGAPGGYTF	TGTGCCAGCAGTGAACTGACAGGGGCCCCGGGTGGCTACACCTTC
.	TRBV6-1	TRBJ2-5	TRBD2	CASSEARTSGSHQETQYF	TGTGCCAGCAGTGAAGCGAGGACTAGCGGGAGTCACCAAGAGACCCAGTACTTC
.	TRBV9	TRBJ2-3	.	CASSAEAINTDTQYF	TGTGCCAGCAGCGCCGAAGCCATCAACACAGATACGCAGTATTTT
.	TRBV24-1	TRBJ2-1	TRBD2	CATSALAGGSYNEQFF	TGTGCCACCAGTGCTTTAGCGGGAGGGTCCTACAATGAGCAGTTCTTC
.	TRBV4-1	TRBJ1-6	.	CASSGSYNSPLHF	TGCGCCAGCTCAGGGAGCTATAATTCACCCCTCCACTTT
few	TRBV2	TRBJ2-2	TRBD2	CASRPLAGADTGELFF	TGTGCCAGCAGACCACTAGCGGGGGCCGACACCGGGGAGCTGTTTTTT
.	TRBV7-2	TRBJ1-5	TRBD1	CASSHRGGGNQPQHF	TGTGCCAGCAGCCACAGGGGGGGAGGCAATCAGCCCCAGCATTTT
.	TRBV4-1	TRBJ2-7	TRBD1	CASSQTYRGLSEQYF	TGCGCCAGCAGCCAGACCTACAGGGGGCTTTCCGAGCAGTACTTC
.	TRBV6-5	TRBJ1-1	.	CASTWTEAFF	TGTGCCAGCACCTGGACTGAAGCTTTCTTT
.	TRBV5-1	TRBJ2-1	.	CASSSLNEQFF	TGCGCCAGCAGCTCTCTCAATGAGCAGTTCTTC
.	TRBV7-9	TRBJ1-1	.	CASSPWTGVGTEAFF	TGTGCCAGCAGCCCGTGGACCGGGGTAGGCACTGAAGCTTTCTTT
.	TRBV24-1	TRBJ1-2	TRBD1	CATSDPRDSIYGYTF	TGTGCCACCAGTGATCCGCGGGACAGTATTTATGGCTACACCTTC
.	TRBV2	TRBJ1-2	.	CASSEEVNYGYTF	TGTGCCAGCAGTGAGGAAGTTAACTATGGCTACACCTTC
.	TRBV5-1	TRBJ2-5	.	CASSLVLGGPETQYF	TGCGCCAGCAGCTTGGTCCTGGGGGGGCCGGAGACCCAGTACTTC
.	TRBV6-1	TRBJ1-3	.	CASSEGGSGNTIYF	TGTGCCAGCAGTGAAGGCGGCTCTGGAAACACCATATATTTT
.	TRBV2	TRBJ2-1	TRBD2	CASSDRWTAGGPYEQFF	TGTGCCAGCAGTGATCGGTGGACAGCGGGGGGGCCATATGAGCAGTTCTTC